One and the same sample provided the 31 T cell receptor beta chains below, sequenced in a study of T cell responses to AZD1222 COVID-19 vaccine. The data were produced by immunoSEQ multiplex PCR, yet TCRdb's version contains in-frame clones alone and is incomplete. The sample shows around 81,000 clones, 85% to 95% of them seen only once. Specimen: peripheral blood, collected 28 days after the second AZD1222 dose. The receptor set was obtained from an adult who received the AZD1222 COVID-19 vaccine.

The J gene is TRBJ1-5, the V gene TRBV7-2, with 9 bases that match TRBD1. V lost 5 bases and J lost 1; bases outside the gene matches: 3. Germline V CDR1 and CDR2: SGHTA, FQGNSA. The CDR3 spans 15 residues. DNA for the CDR3: TGTGCCAGCAGCGCGGGACAGGGAAGCAATCAGCCCCAGCATTTT. Translating it yields CASSAGQGSNQPQHF.

The chain has TRBV4-3 and TRBJ1-4, with a weak D call TRBD1 (5 bases). Trimming took off 0 bases at V and 8 bases at J, with 13 bases between the two ends. This CDR3 has 15 amino acids. Germline assignment: CDR1 LGHNA and CDR2 YSLEER. CDR3 sequence reads: CASSQDPRALEKLFF. The CDR3 DNA reads TGCGCCAGCAGCCAAGATCCCAGGGCACTCGAAAAACTGTTTTTT.

The V call is TRBV6-5, the J call TRBJ1-3; D gene ambiguous. V lost 2 bases and J lost 2, with 13 bases in between. Germline V gene lookup returns CDR1 MNHEY and CDR2 SVGAGI. CDR3 size: 16 residues. The CDR3 reads CASSYGVGRAGNTIYF. The DNA of the CDR3 is TGTGCCAGCAGTTACGGAGTCGGAAGGGCTGGAAACACCATATATTTT.

This clone occurred once. The chain uses TRBV3-1 (or the pseudogene TRBV3-2) and TRBJ1-5; D is perhaps TRBD1 (5 bases). This CDR3 contains 16 residues. Per germline, CDR1 LGHDT and CDR2 YNNKEL (reference sequence). Trimming pared 4 bases from V and 9 bases from J, leaving 22 bases between. CDR3 coding DNA: TGTGCCAGCAGCCCGAGGGACCCAAACGGTTGGGCGCCCCAGCATTTT. Protein sequence: CASSPRDPNGWAPQHF.

The chain links TRBV27 to TRBJ1-1; TRBD1 matches at 9 bases. The CDR3 has 17 amino acids. The V segment lost 6 bases and the J segment 6 bases; nucleotides outside the gene matches: 17. The germline CDR1 and CDR2 sequences are MNHEY and SMNVEV (reference sequence). For the CDR3, the DNA is TGTGCCAGCAGATTGGGACAGGGATTCCCCTGGGACGCTGAAGCTTTCTTT. Amino acid sequence: CASRLGQGFPWDAEAFF.

The J gene is TRBJ1-4, the V gene TRBV27, with D unresolved. V lost 6 bases and J 0 bases, leaving 17 bases between the germline ends. The germline CDR1 and CDR2 sequences are MNHEY and SMNVEV (reference sequence). The CDR3 sequence is 17 residues long. Here the CDR3 reads CASRPGVGFATNEKLFF. The CDR3 DNA is TGTGCCAGCAGACCTGGGGTGGGATTTGCAACTAATGAAAAACTGTTTTTT.

This clone appeared a few times. The CDR3 spells CASSPHGRENTGELFF. DNA for the CDR3: TGTGCCAGCAGTCCCCACGGTAGGGAGAACACCGGGGAGCTGTTTTTT. V usage is TRBV27 and J usage is TRBJ2-2; D gene ambiguous. V was clipped by 5 bases and J by 1 base, with 14 bases between them. Per germline, CDR1 MNHEY and CDR2 SMNVEV (reference sequence). There are 16 residues in the CDR3.

This clone was seen a single time. This chain connects TRBV3-1 (or the pseudogene TRBV3-2) to TRBJ2-1; 12 bases are shared with TRBD2. This CDR3 comprises 16 residues. V lost 2 bases and J lost 5; bases outside the gene matches: 4. The germline gives CDR1 LGHDT, CDR2 YNNKEL (reference sequence). In DNA form, the CDR3 reads TGTGCCAGCAGCCAATCACTAGCGGGAGGCCACAATGAGCAGTTCTTC. Its protein is CASSQSLAGGHNEQFF.

The chain employs TRBV19 and TRBJ2-5, with D unresolved. The CDR3 consists of 11 residues. V dropped 3 bases and J dropped 2 bases, with 1 base sitting between them. Looked up from germline, CDR1 is LNHDA and CDR2 is SQIVND (reference sequence). In nucleotides, the CDR3 is TGTGCCAGTAGTATTCAAGAGACCCAGTACTTC. This gives the protein CASSIQETQYF. Full variable domain (outside the CDR3, taken from reference TRBV19 and TRBJ2-5): DGGITQSPKYLFRKEGQNVTLSCEQNLNHDAMYWYRQDPGQGLRLIYYSQIVNDFQKGDIAEGYSVSREKKESFPLTVTSAQKNPTAFYLCASSIQETQYFGPGTRLLVL.

The J gene is TRBJ2-7, the V gene TRBV5-1; tentative D call: TRBD1 (6 bases). Between the trimmed V and J ends, which lost 7 bases and 1 base, there was a span of 15 bases. The CDR3 extends over 14 amino acids. Germline CDR1 is SGHRS and CDR2 is YFSETQ. DNA for the CDR3: TGCGCCAGCCGAGGGTCCACAGGGTCCTACGAGCAGTACTTC. Its translation is CASRGSTGSYEQYF.

V usage is TRBV18 and J usage is TRBJ2-1; TRBD2 agrees at 7 bases. CDR1 is KGHSH and CDR2 is LQKENI in the germline V gene. Trimming cost V 1 base and J 5 bases; bases outside gene matches: 5. The length of the CDR3 is 15 residues. The CDR3 region is CASSPLGGSNNEQFF. CDR3 nucleotides: TGTGCCAGCTCACCACTGGGAGGGAGTAACAATGAGCAGTTCTTC.

V usage is TRBV10-3 and J usage is TRBJ2-5, with D hard to call. CDR1 ENHRY and CDR2 SYGVKD come from the germline V gene. The CDR3 length is 13 residues. V lost 4 bases to trimming and J lost 2 bases, with 8 bases between them. The CDR3 loop is CAISGQNQETQYF. CDR3 nucleotides: TGTGCCATCAGTGGTCAGAATCAAGAGACCCAGTACTTC.

This clone was seen a single time. This chain links TRBV6-2 or TRBV6-3 with TRBJ2-2; D gene uncertain. V lost 2 bases and J 2 bases, leaving 3 bases between the germline ends. Germline values: CDR1 MNHEY, CDR2 SVGEGT. This CDR3 contains 13 residues. The CDR3 loop is CASSYHNTGELFF. The CDR3 DNA reads TGTGCCAGCAGTTACCACAACACCGGGGAGCTGTTTTTT.

The chain recombines TRBV3-1 (or the pseudogene TRBV3-2) with TRBJ2-2; no firm D call. Germline assignment: CDR1 LGHDT and CDR2 YNNKEL (reference sequence). The CDR3 runs to 16 residues. Trimming removed 1 base at V and 3 bases at J, with 12 bases between. In DNA form, the CDR3 reads TGTGCCAGCAGCCAAGTGTCCGTGACGGACACCGGGGAGCTGTTTTTT. Translation gives CASSQVSVTDTGELFF.

The chain employs TRBV27 and TRBJ1-5; weak D call: TRBD1 (6 bases). CDR1 and CDR2 (germline): MNHEY, SMNVEV (reference sequence). This CDR3 region has 15 residues. V dropped 0 bases and J dropped 3 bases, with 9 bases sitting between them. As DNA, the CDR3 is TGTGCCAGCAGTTTATCCAGGGGTTACAATCAGCCCCAGCATTTT. Its protein is CASSLSRGYNQPQHF.

This sequence joins TRBV5-6 and TRBJ2-2; D unresolved. The CDR3 sequence is 14 residues long. The V and J ends lost 2 bases and 2 bases respectively, with 7 bases between them. Germline V gene lookup returns CDR1 SGHDT and CDR2 YYEEEE. The CDR3 loop is CASSFNPNTGELFF. The CDR3 DNA is TGTGCCAGCAGCTTTAACCCTAACACCGGGGAGCTGTTTTTT.

The V call is TRBV5-4, the J call TRBJ2-7, with TRBD1 matching over 10 bases. V gave up 2 bases and J gave up 3 bases; unmatched junction bases: 5. The CDR3 sequence is 15 residues long. Looked up from germline, CDR1 is SGHNT and CDR2 is YYREEE (reference sequence). In nucleotides, the CDR3 is TGTGCCAGCAGCTTAGGAGGGACAGGGGACTACGAGCAGTACTTC. Protein product: CASSLGGTGDYEQYF. Supplemented by reference TRBV5-4 and TRBJ2-7, the full variable domain reads ETGVTQSPTHLIKTRGQQVTLRCSSQSGHNTVSWYQQALGQGPQFIFQYYREEENGRGNFPPRFSGLQFPNYSSELNVNALELDDSALYLCASSLGGTGDYEQYFGPGTRLTVT.

The chain carries TRBV11-2 and TRBJ2-7, with D tentatively TRBD2 (6 bases). Germline loops: CDR1 SGHAT, CDR2 FQNNGV. This CDR3 is 15 amino acids long. Deletions cut 8 bases from V and 4 bases from J, with 21 bases between. The CDR3 DNA reads TGTGCCAGCGTCCCATCTGTAGCGGTACGGTACGAGCAGTACTTC. Its translation: CASVPSVAVRYEQYF.

The chain recombines TRBV3-1 (or the pseudogene TRBV3-2) with TRBJ2-2, with D hard to call. Germline V CDR1 and CDR2: LGHDT, YNNKEL (reference sequence). With 0 bases removed from V and 7 bases from J, the gap between germline ends came to 9 bases. This CDR3 is built from 14 residues. CDR3 amino acids: CASSQDFSSGELFF. The CDR3, as DNA: TGTGCCAGCAGCCAAGATTTCAGCAGCGGGGAGCTGTTTTTT.

DNA of the CDR3: TGCGCCAGCAGCCAAACAGACCCCCGGATGACGGCTGTCAATGAGCAGTTCTTC. This translates into CASSQTDPRMTAVNEQFF. The rearrangement links TRBV4-1 to TRBJ2-1; D gene unclear. Germline-derived CDR1 and CDR2 are MGHRA and YSYEKL. This CDR3 spans 18 amino acids. Trimming stripped 2 bases from V and 6 bases from J, with 23 bases between.

The chain recombines TRBV5-5 with TRBJ2-7; D may be TRBD1 (5 bases). Germline V gene sequence: CDR1 SGHKS, CDR2 YYEKEE (reference sequence). The germline V and J ends were trimmed by 4 bases and 0 bases, with 14 bases remaining between them. The CDR3 has 15 residues. The CDR3 coding sequence is TGTGCCAGCAGCCTCGTCTTCGACAGCTCCTACGAGCAGTACTTC. Translating gives CASSLVFDSSYEQYF.

The CDR3 DNA is TGTGCCAGCAGCCCCCCCCAGGGAGATACGCAGTATTTT. Translated, it gives CASSPPQGDTQYF. The rearrangement links TRBV9 to TRBJ2-3; tentative D call: TRBD1 (5 bases). V was cut by 4 bases and J by 5 bases, with 11 bases left in between. The CDR3 runs to 13 residues. Per the germline V gene, CDR1 is SGDLS and CDR2 is YYNGEE.

The chain is built from TRBV3-1 (or the pseudogene TRBV3-2) and TRBJ2-1; D is undetermined. The V gene's germline CDR1 is LGHDT and CDR2 YNNKEL (reference sequence). This CDR3 is 14 amino acids long. The V gene lost 4 bases and the J gene lost 11 bases, with 18 bases spanning the gap. In nucleotides, the CDR3 is TGTGCCAGCAGCCCCTTCCTTGAGATAGGGCAGCAGTTCTTC. Its translation: CASSPFLEIGQQFF.

The chain joins TRBV9 to TRBJ2-7; possibly TRBD1 for D (7 bases). The V end lost 3 bases, the J end lost 2 bases, and 12 bases lay between the germline ends. Germline lookup yields CDR1 SGDLS and CDR2 YYNGEE. This CDR3 contains 14 residues. The chain's CDR3 is CASSAEGATYEQYF. DNA of the CDR3: TGTGCCAGCAGCGCGGAGGGGGCTACCTACGAGCAGTACTTC.

V and J are TRBV5-1 and TRBJ2-1; D tentatively fits TRBD1 or TRBD2 (5 bases each). This CDR3 region has 18 residues. The germline V and J ends were trimmed by 2 bases and 1 base, with 19 bases remaining between them. Germline values: CDR1 SGHRS, CDR2 YFSETQ. The CDR3 DNA is TGCGCCAGCAGCTTCCCAGGGTCCCTAGCCTTGTCCTACAATGAGCAGTTCTTC. Protein sequence: CASSFPGSLALSYNEQFF.

V usage is TRBV9 and J usage is TRBJ2-7, with D tentatively TRBD1 (5 bases). The V gene lost 3 bases and the J gene lost 6 bases, with 19 bases spanning the gap. In germline, CDR1 is SGDLS, CDR2 YYNGEE. CDR3 size: 15 residues. The CDR3 region is CASSASQDPRVEQYF. CDR3 nucleotides: TGTGCCAGCAGCGCCTCACAGGACCCTAGGGTCGAGCAGTACTTC.

The rearrangement uses TRBV5-1 and TRBJ1-4; D perhaps matches TRBD1 (5 bases). Germline lookup yields CDR1 SGHRS and CDR2 YFSETQ. V lost 4 bases, J lost 6 bases, and 16 bases lay in between. The CDR3 consists of 15 residues. The CDR3 region is CASSRDGKADEKLFF. CDR3 nucleotide sequence: TGCGCCAGCAGCCGGGACGGGAAAGCGGATGAAAAACTGTTTTTT.

The chain recombines TRBV14 with TRBJ2-6; unclear D gene. The CDR3 consists of 18 residues. Per the germline V gene, CDR1 is SGHDN and CDR2 is FVKESK. Trimming shortened V by 1 base and J by 0 bases, and 13 bases separated the two germline ends. CDR3 sequence reads: CASSQGQLGVSGANVLTF. In nucleotides, the CDR3 is TGTGCCAGCAGCCAAGGCCAATTGGGTGTCTCTGGGGCCAACGTCCTGACTTTC. The whole variable domain, remainder taken from reference TRBV14 and TRBJ2-6, is EAGVTQFPSHSVIEKGQTVTLRCDPISGHDNLYWYRRVMGKEIKFLLHFVKESKQDESGMPNNRFLAERTGGTYSTLKVQPAELEDSGVYFCASSQGQLGVSGANVLTFGAGSRLTVL.

This clone was seen only once. Germline and junction disagree at one end, which may indicate a read error. The chain joins TRBV28 to TRBJ2-7; D gene unclear. The CDR3 extends over 12 amino acids. CDR1 is MDHEN, CDR2 SYDVKM, per germline. DNA of the CDR3: TGTGCCAGCAGTTTACAGTCCTTCGAGCAGTACTTC. Its protein is CASSLQSFEQYF.

This rearrangement joins TRBV6-2 or TRBV6-3 to TRBJ1-2; no clear D gene. Deletions cut 2 bases from V and 8 bases from J, with 12 bases between. Germline V gene data show CDR1 as MNHEY and CDR2 as SVGEGT. This CDR3 spans 13 amino acids. The DNA for the CDR3 is TGTGCCAGCAGTTACGAGGCCGCCCGCGGCTACACCTTC. It encodes CASSYEAARGYTF.

The V and J genes are TRBV28 and TRBJ2-7; 9 bases map to TRBD2. Germline trimming cut 4 bases from V and 5 bases from J; bases unmatched to any gene: 12. The CDR3 length is 16 residues. Germline CDR1 and CDR2: MDHEN and SYDVKM. Written as DNA, the CDR3 is TGTGCCAGCAGTTCCCCCCGTGCGGGAGGGGTAAACGAGCAGTACTTC. Protein product: CASSSPRAGGVNEQYF.